The clone carrying this T cell receptor beta chain was seen only once. The sample is drawn from a study of T cell responses to AZD1222 COVID-19 vaccine. Germline CDR1 is MNHNY and CDR2 is SVGAGI (reference sequence). There are 14 residues in the CDR3. The V gene end was trimmed by 1 base and the J gene end by 5 bases; junction bases not matched to a gene: 4. The assay was immunoSEQ multiplex PCR, and TCRdb's table has in-frame clones only and misses some. The repertoire includes 130,000 to 150,000 clones, more than 70% of them detected once, and about 4.9% sits in the top ten. The sequence was obtained from an adult who received the AZD1222 COVID-19 vaccine. The chain recombines TRBV6-6 with TRBJ1-2; TRBD1 matches at 7 bases. Specimen: peripheral blood, collected 28 days after the second AZD1222 dose. The CDR3 sequence is CASSYFRDSYGYTF. The CDR3 DNA reads TGTGCCAGCAGTTACTTCCGGGACAGTTATGGCTACACCTTC.